These 19 T cell receptor beta chains share one sample of origin, sequenced in a study of control samples from healthy donors and cancer patients. Data came from immunoSEQ multiplex PCR; TCRdb stores just in-frame clones and leaves some out. This sample has 20,000 to 30,000 clones, with approximately 90% found just once. The sample consisted of PBMCs. All receptors come from a man over 45 with lung cancer.

The chain couples TRBV6-6 to TRBJ2-7; unclear D gene. Germline CDR1 and CDR2: MNHNY and SVGAGI (reference sequence). Trimming pared 4 bases from V and 5 bases from J, leaving 6 bases between. The CDR3 is 11 amino acids. The CDR3 here is CASSFTNEQYF. CDR3 DNA: TGTGCCAGCAGTTTTACCAACGAGCAGTACTTC.

The V call is TRBV6-5, the J call TRBJ1-5, with D maybe TRBD1 (5 bases). The V end was cut by 6 bases, the J end by 4 bases, with 13 bases between. CDR1 and CDR2 from the germline V gene are MNHEY and SVGAGI. The CDR3 sequence is 14 residues long. CDR3 in amino acids: CASRPDSLNQPQHF. The CDR3 bases are TGTGCCAGCAGACCCGACAGCCTGAATCAGCCCCAGCATTTT.

The J gene is TRBJ2-5, the V gene TRBV6-2 or TRBV6-3, with D unclear. The V and J ends lost 2 bases and 4 bases respectively, with 5 bases between them. Germline values: CDR1 MNHEY, CDR2 SVGEGT. The CDR3 length is 12 residues. CDR3: CASSYVGETQYF. In DNA, the CDR3 is TGTGCCAGCAGTTACGTGGGAGAGACCCAGTACTTC.

The chain combines TRBV19 with TRBJ1-5; 12 bases agree with TRBD1. The CDR3 length is 16 residues. Trimming cost V 4 bases and J 4 bases; bases outside gene matches: 5. CDR1 LNHDA and CDR2 SQIVND come from the germline V gene (reference sequence). The CDR3 DNA reads as TGTGCCAGTAGTAGACCGGGACAGGGGGCTAATCAGCCCCAGCATTTT. It specifies CASSRPGQGANQPQHF. Variable domain in full (rest from reference TRBV19 and TRBJ1-5): DGGITQSPKYLFRKEGQNVTLSCEQNLNHDAMYWYRQDPGQGLRLIYYSQIVNDFQKGDIAEGYSVSREKKESFPLTVTSAQKNPTAFYLCASSRPGQGANQPQHFGDGTRLSIL.

The rearrangement links TRBV14 to TRBJ2-7; either TRBD1 or TRBD2 may supply D (5 bases each). Germline assignment: CDR1 SGHDN and CDR2 FVKESK. With 5 bases removed from V and 2 bases from J, the gap between germline ends came to 10 bases. CDR3 length: 13 amino acids. CDR3 nucleotide sequence: TGTGCCAGCAGCGGGGGTGTAACCTACGAGCAGTACTTC. This translates into CASSGGVTYEQYF.

V gene TRBV5-1 combines with J gene TRBJ1-3; D ambiguous. V shed 0 bases and J shed 0 bases, with 10 bases lying between them. The CDR3 sequence is 16 residues long. In germline, CDR1 is SGHRS, CDR2 YFSETQ. CDR3 sequence (DNA): TGCGCCAGCAGCTTGGACCGGGGTGCCTCTGGAAACACCATATATTTT. Encoded protein: CASSLDRGASGNTIYF.

This clone has only one observation. The chain is built from TRBV6-2 or TRBV6-3 and TRBJ2-1; 8 bases are shared with TRBD1. CDR3 length equals 17 residues. The V and J ends lost 2 bases and 3 bases, in that order; junction bases with no gene match: 9. CDR1 and CDR2 (germline): MNHEY, SVGEGT. Here the CDR3 reads CASSYEAGGRFYNEQFF. In DNA, the CDR3 is TGTGCCAGCAGTTACGAGGCAGGGGGCCGATTCTACAATGAGCAGTTCTTC.

The chain has TRBV23-1 and TRBJ2-7, with 10 bases fitting TRBD1. TRBV23-1 is an ORF, with its function uncertain. The CDR3 consists of 16 residues. J lost 4 bases, V lost 4 bases, and 10 bases had no gene match. CDR3 protein: CASSLDLRTGGYEQYF. The DNA of the CDR3 is TGCGCCAGCAGTCTGGATCTGCGGACAGGGGGGTACGAGCAGTACTTC.

The genes are TRBV9 and TRBJ2-7, with D tentatively TRBD1 or TRBD2 (5 bases each). Trimming removed 4 bases from V and 1 base from J, with 15 bases in between. In germline, CDR1 is SGDLS, CDR2 YYNGEE. The CDR3 loop spans 15 amino acids. Here the CDR3 reads CASSPTGDLSYEQYF. The CDR3 coding sequence is TGTGCCAGCAGCCCAACCGGGGACCTATCCTACGAGCAGTACTTC.

This chain connects TRBV2 to TRBJ2-7; D is tentatively TRBD1 or TRBD2 (5 bases each). CDR1 and CDR2 from the germline V gene are SNHLY and FYNNEI. The germline V and J ends were trimmed by 3 bases and 1 base, with 13 bases remaining between them. CDR3 length: 15 amino acids. The CDR3 coding sequence is TGTGCCAGCAGTGAGGAGGCAGGGTTTTCCTACGAGCAGTACTTC. Amino acid sequence: CASSEEAGFSYEQYF. Full variable domain (rest looked up from reference TRBV2 and TRBJ2-7): EPEVTQTPSHQVTQMGQEVILRCVPISNHLYFYWYRQILGQKVEFLVSFYNNEISEKSEIFDDQFSVERPDGSNFTLKIRSTKLEDSAMYFCASSEEAGFSYEQYFGPGTRLTVT.

Note on this clone: The sample has other DNA sequences that encode this CDR3 too. The J gene is TRBJ1-2, the V gene TRBV12-3 or TRBV12-4, with a tentative D call TRBD1 (5 bases). Trimming took 1 base from V and 7 from J, leaving 10 bases between them. The CDR3 extends over 13 amino acids. CDR3 sequence (DNA): TGTGCCAGCAGTTTAGGCGGGGCCGGTGGCTACACCTTC. Protein sequence: CASSLGGAGGYTF.

The rearrangement uses TRBV18 and TRBJ1-2; D not resolved. The CDR3 length is 13 residues. Germline V gene data show CDR1 as KGHSH and CDR2 as LQKENI. V was shortened by 2 bases and J by 4 bases, with 8 bases between the two germline ends. The CDR3 bases are TGTGCCAGCTCACCAGGGAATACCTATGGCTACACCTTC. Translated, it gives CASSPGNTYGYTF.

The chain employs TRBV7-9 and TRBJ1-2; tentatively, D is TRBD1 (6 bases). Looked up from germline, CDR1 is SEHNR and CDR2 is FQNEAQ (reference sequence). V lost 0 bases to trimming and J lost 5 bases, with 16 bases between them. The CDR3 has 16 amino acids. The CDR3 protein is CASSLAAGDRNYGYTF. In nucleotides, the CDR3 is TGTGCCAGCAGCTTAGCGGCAGGGGATCGAAATTATGGCTACACCTTC.

The sample holds one count of this clone. The rearrangement links TRBV19 to TRBJ1-6, with a possible D match to TRBD1 (6 bases). The germline gives CDR1 LNHDA, CDR2 SQIVND (reference sequence). This CDR3 is built from 16 residues. V was clipped by 4 bases and J by 4 bases, with 14 bases between them. The CDR3 sequence is CASSSATGTYNSPLHF. DNA for the CDR3: TGTGCCAGTAGTAGCGCGACAGGAACTTATAATTCACCCCTCCACTTT.

This sequence joins TRBV12-3 or TRBV12-4 and TRBJ2-3; D is ambiguous. CDR3 length: 12 amino acids. V was trimmed by 5 bases and J by 1 base, leaving 4 bases between them. CDR3 loop: CASSQGTDTQYF. For the CDR3, the DNA is TGTGCCAGCAGTCAGGGCACAGATACGCAGTATTTT.

The V and J genes are TRBV28 and TRBJ2-5; 7 nucleotides line up with TRBD1. The CDR3 runs to 15 residues. J lost 4 bases, V lost 6 bases, and 11 bases had no gene match. The germline gives CDR1 MDHEN, CDR2 SYDVKM. CDR3: CASSRNFRDRETQYF. Written as DNA, the CDR3 is TGTGCCAGCAGCCGGAACTTCCGGGACAGAGAGACCCAGTACTTC.

With respect to this clone: The junction shows a germline mismatch at one end, possibly a read error. The chain has TRBV20-1 and TRBJ1-1, with D unclear. The CDR3 is 12 amino acids. From germline, CDR1 is DFQATT and CDR2 SNEGSKA (reference sequence). CDR3 coding DNA: TGCAGTGCTAGTAAAGGGAACCCTGAAGCTTTCTTT. Translated: CSASKGNPEAFF.

The chain is built from TRBV10-1 and TRBJ1-5; D is unresolved. CDR3 length: 16 residues. Germline-derived CDR1 and CDR2 are WNHNN and SYGVQD (reference sequence). With 7 bases removed from V and 0 bases from J, the gap between germline ends came to 16 bases. The CDR3 spells CASNQNPYYSNQPQHF. In nucleotides, the CDR3 is TGCGCCAGCAATCAAAACCCCTATTATAGCAATCAGCCCCAGCATTTT.

The genes are TRBV5-1 and TRBJ1-1; D possibly corresponds to TRBD1 (5 bases). Germline V gene sequence: CDR1 SGHRS, CDR2 YFSETQ. V was trimmed by 2 bases and J by 4 bases, leaving 9 bases between them. This CDR3 spans 13 amino acids. CDR3 sequence (DNA): TGCGCCAGCAGCTTTGGGACGGGCACTGAAGCTTTCTTT. Its translation is CASSFGTGTEAFF.